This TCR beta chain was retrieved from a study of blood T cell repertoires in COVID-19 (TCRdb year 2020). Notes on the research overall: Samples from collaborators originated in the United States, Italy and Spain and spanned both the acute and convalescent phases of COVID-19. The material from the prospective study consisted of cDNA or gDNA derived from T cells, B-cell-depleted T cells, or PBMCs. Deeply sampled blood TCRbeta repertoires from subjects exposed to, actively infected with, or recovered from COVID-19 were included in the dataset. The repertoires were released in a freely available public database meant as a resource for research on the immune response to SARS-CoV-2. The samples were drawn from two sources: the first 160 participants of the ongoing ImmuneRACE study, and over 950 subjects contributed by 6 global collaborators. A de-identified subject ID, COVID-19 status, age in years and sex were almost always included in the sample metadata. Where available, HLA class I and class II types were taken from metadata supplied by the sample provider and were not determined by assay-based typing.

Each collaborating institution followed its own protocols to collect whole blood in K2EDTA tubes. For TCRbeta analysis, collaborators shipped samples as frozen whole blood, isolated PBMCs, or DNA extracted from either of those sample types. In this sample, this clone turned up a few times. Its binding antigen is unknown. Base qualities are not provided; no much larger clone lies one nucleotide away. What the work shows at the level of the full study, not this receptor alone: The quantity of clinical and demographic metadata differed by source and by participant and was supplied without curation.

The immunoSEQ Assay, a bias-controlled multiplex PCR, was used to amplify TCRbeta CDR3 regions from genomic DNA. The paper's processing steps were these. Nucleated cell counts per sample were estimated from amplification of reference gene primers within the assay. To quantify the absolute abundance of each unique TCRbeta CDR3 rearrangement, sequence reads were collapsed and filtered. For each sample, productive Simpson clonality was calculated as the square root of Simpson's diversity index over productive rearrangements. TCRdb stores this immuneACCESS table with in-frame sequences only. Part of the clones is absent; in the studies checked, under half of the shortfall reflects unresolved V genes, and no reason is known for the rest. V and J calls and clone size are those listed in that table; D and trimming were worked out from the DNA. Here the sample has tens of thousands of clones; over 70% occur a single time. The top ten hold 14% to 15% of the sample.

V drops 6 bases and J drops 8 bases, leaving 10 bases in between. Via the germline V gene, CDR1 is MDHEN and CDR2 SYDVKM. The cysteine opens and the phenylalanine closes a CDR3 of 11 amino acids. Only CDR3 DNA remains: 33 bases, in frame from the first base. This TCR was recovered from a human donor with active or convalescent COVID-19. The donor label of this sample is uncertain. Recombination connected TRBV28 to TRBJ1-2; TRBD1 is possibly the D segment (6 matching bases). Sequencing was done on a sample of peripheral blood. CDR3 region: CASRQGLGYTF. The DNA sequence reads TGTGCCAGCAGGCAGGGGCTAGGCTACACCTTC.